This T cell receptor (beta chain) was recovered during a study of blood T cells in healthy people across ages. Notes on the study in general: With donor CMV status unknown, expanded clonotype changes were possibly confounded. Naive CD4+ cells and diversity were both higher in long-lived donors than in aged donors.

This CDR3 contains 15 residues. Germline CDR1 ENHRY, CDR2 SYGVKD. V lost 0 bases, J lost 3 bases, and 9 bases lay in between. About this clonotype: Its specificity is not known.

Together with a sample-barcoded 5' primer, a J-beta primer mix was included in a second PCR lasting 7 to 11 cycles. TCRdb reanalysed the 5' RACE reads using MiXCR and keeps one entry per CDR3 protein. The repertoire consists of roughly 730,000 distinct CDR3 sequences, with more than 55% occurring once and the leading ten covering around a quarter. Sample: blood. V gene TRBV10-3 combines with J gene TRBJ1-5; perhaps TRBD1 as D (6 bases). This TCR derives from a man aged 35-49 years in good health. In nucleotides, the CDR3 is TGTGCCATCAGTGAGTCCGGACAGCTCAATCAGCCCCAGCATTTT. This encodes CAISESGQLNQPQHF.